The TCR beta chain described here comes from a study of T cells in Graves' hyperthyroidism and ophthalmopathy. The study's findings and limits: Stable hyperthyroidism was separated from ophthalmopathy by a model based on 13 V-J features.

The source material, RNA transcripts, was used to amplify TCR beta CDR3 regions. HTBI primers drove first-round RT-PCR of the TCR CDR3. TCRdb redid the calling of the multiplex PCR reads with MiXCR, one entry per CDR3 protein. This sample yields roughly 180,000 distinct CDR3 sequences, of which about 9.4% are seen a single time; around 20% belongs to the top ten. For this clonotype: Its antigen is still unknown.

V was cut by 8 bases and J by 8 bases, with 10 bases left in between. Germline CDR1 and CDR2: MNHEY and SVGEGT. The CDR3 sequence is 11 residues long. The sequence was obtained from a woman under 30 with Graves' hyperthyroidism that later progressed to Graves' ophthalmopathy. The genes are TRBV6-2 or TRBV6-3 and TRBJ1-3; D gene uncertain. Sequencing was performed on blood. CDR3 region: CASGHSYTIYF. Written as DNA, the CDR3 is TGTGCCAGCGGCCACTCATACACCATATATTTT.